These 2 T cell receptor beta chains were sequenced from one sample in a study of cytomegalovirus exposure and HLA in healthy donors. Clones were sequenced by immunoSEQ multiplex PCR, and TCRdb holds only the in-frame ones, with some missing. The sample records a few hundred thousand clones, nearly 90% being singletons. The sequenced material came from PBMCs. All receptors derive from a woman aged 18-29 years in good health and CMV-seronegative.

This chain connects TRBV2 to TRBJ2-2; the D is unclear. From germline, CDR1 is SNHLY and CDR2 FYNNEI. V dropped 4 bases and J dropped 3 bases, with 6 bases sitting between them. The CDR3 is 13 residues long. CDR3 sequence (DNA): TGTGCCAGCAGTGTCGACTACACCGGGGAGCTGTTTTTT. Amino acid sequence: CASSVDYTGELFF.

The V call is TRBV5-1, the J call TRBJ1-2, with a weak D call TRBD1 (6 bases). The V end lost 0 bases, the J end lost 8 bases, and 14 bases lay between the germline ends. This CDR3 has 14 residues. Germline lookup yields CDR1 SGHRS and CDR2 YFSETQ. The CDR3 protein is CASSLAGAGGGYTF. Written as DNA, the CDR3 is TGCGCCAGCAGCTTGGCAGGGGCCGGTGGAGGCTACACCTTC.